This TCR beta chain was recovered during a study of shared clonotypes between healthy human individuals (dated by TCRdb to about 2020). Study-wide context: The cohort comprised two women and a few men aged 18 to 49 years. Leukapheresis yielded between about 0.85 and 9 billion PBMCs per donor. To estimate repertoire size and how much clonotype sharing occurs between individuals, the study deeply sequenced the blood TCR repertoires of five healthy adults. To increase sequencing depth and limit assay-specific biases, TCR repertoire library preparation and sequencing were carried out by different laboratories using diverse techniques. For each donor, CD4 naive and CD4 memory were each given three plates, CD8 naive was given two plates, and CD8 memory was given one plate. Results and caveats for the whole study, not just this receptor: Sampling was restricted to blood, and TCR repertoires in tissue are likely to differ from TCR repertoires in blood. Based on pairwise subsampling, the degree of clonotype sharing among donors was expected to be affected by sequencing depth. When several donors were compared, the shared fraction of clonotypes was roughly 5% for naive CD4, more than 3% for naive CD8, 2% to 2.5% for memory CD4, and 0.3% to 0.5% for memory CD8. Naive subsets generally had larger estimated clonotype richness than memory subsets did. Compared with non-shared clonotypes, clonotypes shared by all four sorted-subset donors had higher generation probabilities. Rarefaction of sorted-subset datasets indicated incomplete sequencing despite the large sequencing depth. The genetic and exposure-history diversity represented was limited by the small number of donors.

TCR CDR3 regions were amplified from genomic DNA by multiplex PCR using the deep immunoSEQ assay. Extracted genomic DNA from each cell subset was distributed evenly across all wells of several immunoSEQ 96-well plates, and each plate was treated as a replicate. For sorted subsets, 150 to 250 ng of genomic DNA, equivalent to roughly 33,000 T cell genomes, went into each replicate PCR. Purified libraries were measured with a Qubit 3.0 fluorometer, size-checked on a Bioanalyzer 2100, and measured again with the KAPA Library Quantification kit. A separate single-read 150-cycle Illumina NextSeq 550 flow cell was used to sequence each immunoSEQ 96-well plate. Processing in the source paper ran as follows. Because only junctional sequences without quality scores were contained in the immunoSEQ output, filtering matching that applied to full-length reads could not be performed. To assign V/J genes and CDR3, sequences were annotated using PyIR, a Python wrapper for IgBLAST v1.9, with IMGT germline references. Any read was removed if the V/J assignment was weak (E-value above 1e-6), the CDR3 was missing, or the read contained stop codons, out-of-frame junctions, or ambiguous translated residues. V3J clonotypes were defined by identical inferred V gene, J gene, and CDR3 amino acid sequence. Percentage overlap between repertoires was computed as shared unique clonotypes divided by the size of the smaller repertoire. Richness of each repertoire was evaluated using RTK rarefaction, the Chao1 estimator, and Recon v2.1 estimates of unobserved clonotypes. For all TCRbeta clonotypes obtained by the gDNA method from several donors, generation probabilities were computed with OLGA. TCRdb took this table from immuneACCESS and kept in-frame rearrangements with V and J called. Such tables lack part of the clones; where checked against another copy, unresolved V genes explain under half of the gap, and the rest is unexplained. The DNA was the basis for D and trimming; V, J and clone size are from that table. This sample is represented by 740,000 or so clones; roughly 73% of them were singletons. Jointly, the top ten make up more than 1.5% of the sample.

This clone has a count of ten or more. The target of this receptor is not known. Per-base qualities were not stored, and no clone one base away is much larger. The CDR3 goes from the cysteine to the phenylalanine over 12 residues. The CDR3 DNA has 36 bases and is translated from base 1. Trimming at the junction amounts to 4 bases on V and 3 bases on J, and the germline ends lie 6 bases apart. According to the germline V gene, CDR1 reads ENHRY and CDR2 reads SYGVKD. Healthy HIV-negative adults with no recently reported acute infections or vaccinations were included as donors. Every donor was a Caucasian adult living in Nashville, Tennessee, USA. CD4+ T cells were enriched by magnetic negative selection, after which naive cells were positively selected on CD45RA and the negative fraction was taken as the memory subset. Blood was obtained by leukapheresis, after which PBMCs were separated by Ficoll-Histopaque density gradient centrifugation and cryopreserved in liquid nitrogen vapor phase. Analytical flow cytometry was used to check the purity and quantity of each magnetically sorted T cell population. Genomic DNA was isolated from each sorted fraction and quantified by UV absorbance on a Nanodrop 2000c.

The sequenced sample was memory CD4+ T cells sorted from blood. The intended sense of this specimen's cell subset or site label: CD45RA-negative fraction. The rearranged chain carries TRBV10-3 and TRBJ1-2; a weak D assignment points to TRBD1 (5 bases agree). This clonotype originated in a woman aged 30 to 39 in good health. DNA sequence: TGTGCCATCAGTGGGGGGGACTATGGCTACACCTTC. The encoded protein is CAISGGDYGYTF.